Shown below are 6 T cell receptor beta chains from a single sample sequenced in a study of lymphopenia after photon versus proton radiotherapy. The table came from immunoSEQ multiplex PCR; TCRdb's copy has only in-frame clones and leaves some out. The sample includes roughly 13,000 clones, 88% of them seen just once. Sequences were derived from peripheral blood, sampled from a patient treated with photon-based radiotherapy. These receptors all come from a man in his sixties with pancreatic cancer.

The chain recombines TRBV25-1 with TRBJ1-1, with D possibly matching TRBD1 (5 bases). V was cut by 6 bases and J by 1 base, with 9 bases left in between. The CDR3 has 13 amino acids. The V gene's germline CDR1 is MGHDK and CDR2 SYGVNS. This chain's CDR3 is CASSLQANTEAFF. In DNA form, the CDR3 reads TGTGCCAGCAGCCTACAGGCGAACACTGAAGCTTTCTTT.

This chain links TRBV29-1 with TRBJ2-2; no clear D. The V end was cut by 2 bases, the J end by 5 bases, with 9 bases between. CDR1 and CDR2 (germline): SQVTM, ANQGSEA. The CDR3 consists of 13 residues. The CDR3 loop is CSVEKGLTGELFF. CDR3 sequence (DNA): TGCAGCGTTGAAAAAGGGTTAACCGGGGAGCTGTTTTTT.

This chain's CDR3 is CASKKGVNGYTF. Here the CDR3 DNA reads TGTGCCAGCAAGAAGGGAGTGAATGGCTACACCTTC. This chain connects TRBV2 to TRBJ1-2; D unclear. This CDR3 is 12 amino acids long. Germline V gene lookup returns CDR1 SNHLY and CDR2 FYNNEI. Trimming left V 7 bases short and J 6 bases short, with 12 bases between. The full variable domain, rest sourced from reference TRBV2 and TRBJ1-2, is EPEVTQTPSHQVTQMGQEVILRCVPISNHLYFYWYRQILGQKVEFLVSFYNNEISEKSEIFDDQFSVERPDGSNFTLKIRSTKLEDSAMYFCASKKGVNGYTFGSGTRLTVV.

The chain uses TRBV2 and TRBJ1-1; 10 bases agree with TRBD1. The J segment lost 6 bases and the V segment lost 4 bases, leaving 5 bases of the junction unmatched. The CDR3 totals 14 residues. CDR1 SNHLY and CDR2 FYNNEI come from the germline V gene. The CDR3 region has the DNA TGTGCCAGCAGTGGACAGGGGGCCCTGTCTGAAGCTTTCTTT. This encodes CASSGQGALSEAFF.

In its sample, this clone was seen once. The chain joins TRBV4-3 to TRBJ2-1, with 7 bases aligning to TRBD2. Germline loops: CDR1 LGHNA, CDR2 YSLEER. The V gene end was trimmed by 1 base and the J gene end by 3 bases; junction bases not matched to a gene: 6. The CDR3 has 16 residues. The CDR3 DNA reads as TGCGCCAGCAGCCAAGGGGCGGGGGAGATCTACAATGAGCAGTTCTTC. As protein: CASSQGAGEIYNEQFF.

The V gene is TRBV14, the J gene TRBJ2-7, with D perhaps TRBD1 (6 bases). The CDR3 extends over 16 amino acids. Between the trimmed V and J ends, which lost 5 bases and 3 bases, there was a span of 20 bases. Germline-derived CDR1 and CDR2 are SGHDN and FVKESK. As DNA, the CDR3 is TGTGCCAGCAGCGAGGAATACGGCAGGGGTATCTACGAGCAGTACTTC. It is translated as CASSEEYGRGIYEQYF.